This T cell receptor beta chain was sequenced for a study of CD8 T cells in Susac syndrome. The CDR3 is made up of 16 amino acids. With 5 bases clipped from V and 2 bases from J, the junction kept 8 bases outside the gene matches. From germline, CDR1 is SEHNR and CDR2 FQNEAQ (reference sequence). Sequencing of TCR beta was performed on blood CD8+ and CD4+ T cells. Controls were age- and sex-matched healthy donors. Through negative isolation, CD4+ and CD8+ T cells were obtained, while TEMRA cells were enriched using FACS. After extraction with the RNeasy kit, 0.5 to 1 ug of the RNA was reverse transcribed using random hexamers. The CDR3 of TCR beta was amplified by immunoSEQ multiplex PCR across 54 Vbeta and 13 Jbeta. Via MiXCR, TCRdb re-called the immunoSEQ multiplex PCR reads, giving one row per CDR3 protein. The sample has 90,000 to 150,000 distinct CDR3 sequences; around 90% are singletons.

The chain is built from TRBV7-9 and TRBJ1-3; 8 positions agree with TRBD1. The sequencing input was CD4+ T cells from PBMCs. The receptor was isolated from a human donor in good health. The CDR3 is CASSPKTGGTGNTIYF. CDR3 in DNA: TGTGCCAGCAGCCCAAAAACAGGGGGAACTGGAAACACCATATATTTT.